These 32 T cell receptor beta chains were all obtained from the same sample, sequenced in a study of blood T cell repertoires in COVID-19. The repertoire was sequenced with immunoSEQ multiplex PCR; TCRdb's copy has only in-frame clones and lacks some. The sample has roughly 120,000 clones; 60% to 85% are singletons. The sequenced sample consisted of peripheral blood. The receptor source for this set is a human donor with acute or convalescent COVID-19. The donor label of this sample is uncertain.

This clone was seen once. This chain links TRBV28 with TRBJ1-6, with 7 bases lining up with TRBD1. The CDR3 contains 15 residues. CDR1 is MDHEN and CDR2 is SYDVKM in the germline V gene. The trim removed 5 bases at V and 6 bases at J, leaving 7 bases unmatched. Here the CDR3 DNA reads TGTGCCAGCAGTGGCCTAGACAGGGCTAATTCACCCCTCCACTTT. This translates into CASSGLDRANSPLHF.

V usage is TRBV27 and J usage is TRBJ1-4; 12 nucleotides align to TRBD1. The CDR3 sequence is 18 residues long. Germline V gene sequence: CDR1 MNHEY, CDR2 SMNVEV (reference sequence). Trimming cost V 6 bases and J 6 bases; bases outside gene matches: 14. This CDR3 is CASRPRGTGGVMDEKLFF. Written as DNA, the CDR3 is TGTGCCAGCAGGCCTCGGGGGACAGGGGGCGTTATGGATGAAAAACTGTTTTTT.

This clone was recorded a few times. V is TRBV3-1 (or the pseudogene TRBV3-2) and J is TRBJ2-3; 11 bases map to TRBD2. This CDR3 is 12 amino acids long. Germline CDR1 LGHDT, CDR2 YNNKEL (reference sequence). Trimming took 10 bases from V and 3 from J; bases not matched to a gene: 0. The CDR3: CATSGGTDTQYF. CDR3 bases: TGTGCCACTAGCGGGGGGACAGATACGCAGTATTTT.

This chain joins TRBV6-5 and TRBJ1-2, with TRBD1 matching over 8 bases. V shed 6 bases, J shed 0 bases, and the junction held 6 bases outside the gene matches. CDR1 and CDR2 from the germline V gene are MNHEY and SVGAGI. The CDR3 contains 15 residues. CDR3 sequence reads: CASRPYRGANYGYTF. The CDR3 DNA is TGTGCCAGCAGACCTTACAGGGGGGCTAACTATGGCTACACCTTC.

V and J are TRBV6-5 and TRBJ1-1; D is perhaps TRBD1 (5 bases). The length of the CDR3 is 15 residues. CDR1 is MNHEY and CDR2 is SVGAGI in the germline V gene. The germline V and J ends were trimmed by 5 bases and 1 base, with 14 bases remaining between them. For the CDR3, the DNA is TGTGCCAGCAGTCCAGGGCGCTTGGGGAACACTGAAGCTTTCTTT. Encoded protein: CASSPGRLGNTEAFF.

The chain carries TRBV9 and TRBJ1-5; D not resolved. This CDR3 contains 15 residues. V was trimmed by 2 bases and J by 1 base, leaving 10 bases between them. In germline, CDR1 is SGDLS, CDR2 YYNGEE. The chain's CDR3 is CASSVNTASNQPQHF. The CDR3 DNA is TGTGCCAGCAGCGTGAACACAGCCAGCAATCAGCCCCAGCATTTT.

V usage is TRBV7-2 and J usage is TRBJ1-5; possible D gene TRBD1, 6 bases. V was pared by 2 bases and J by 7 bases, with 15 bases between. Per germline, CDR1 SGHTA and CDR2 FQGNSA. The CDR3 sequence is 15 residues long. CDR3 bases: TGTGCCAGCAGCTTAAGTACAGGGCTTTCCCAGCCCCAGCATTTT. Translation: CASSLSTGLSQPQHF.

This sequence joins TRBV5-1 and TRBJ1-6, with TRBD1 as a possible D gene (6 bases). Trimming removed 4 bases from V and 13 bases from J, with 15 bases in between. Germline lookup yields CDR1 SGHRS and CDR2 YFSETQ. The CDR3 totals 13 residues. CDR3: CASSRGQQEPLHF. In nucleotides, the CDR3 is TGCGCCAGCAGCAGAGGACAGCAAGAGCCCCTCCACTTT.

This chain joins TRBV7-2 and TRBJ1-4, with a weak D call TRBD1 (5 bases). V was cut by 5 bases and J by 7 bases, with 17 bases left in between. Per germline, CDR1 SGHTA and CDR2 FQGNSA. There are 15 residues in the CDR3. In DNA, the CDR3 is TGTGCCAGCAGCCGGTACCCGGCGCAGGGTGAAAAACTGTTTTTT. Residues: CASSRYPAQGEKLFF.

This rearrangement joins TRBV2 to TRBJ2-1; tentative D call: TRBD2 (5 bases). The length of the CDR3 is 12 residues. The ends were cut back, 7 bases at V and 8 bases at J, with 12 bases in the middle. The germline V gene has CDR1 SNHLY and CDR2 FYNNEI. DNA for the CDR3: TGTGCCAGCACCGACCCCGGGGATGAGCAGTTCTTC. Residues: CASTDPGDEQFF.

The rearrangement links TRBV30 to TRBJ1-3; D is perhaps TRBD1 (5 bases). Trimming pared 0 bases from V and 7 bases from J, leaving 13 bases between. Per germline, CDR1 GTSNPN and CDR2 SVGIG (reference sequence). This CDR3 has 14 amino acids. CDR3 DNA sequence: TGTGCCTGGAGTGTACAGGCAGGGAAGAACACCATATATTTT. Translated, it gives CAWSVQAGKNTIYF.

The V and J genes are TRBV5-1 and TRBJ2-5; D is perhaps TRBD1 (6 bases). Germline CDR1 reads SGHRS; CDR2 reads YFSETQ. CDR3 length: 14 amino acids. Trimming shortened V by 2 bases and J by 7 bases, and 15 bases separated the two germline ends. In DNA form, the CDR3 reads TGCGCCAGCAGCTTCGGGACACCCTCCGGGACCCAGTACTTC. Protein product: CASSFGTPSGTQYF.

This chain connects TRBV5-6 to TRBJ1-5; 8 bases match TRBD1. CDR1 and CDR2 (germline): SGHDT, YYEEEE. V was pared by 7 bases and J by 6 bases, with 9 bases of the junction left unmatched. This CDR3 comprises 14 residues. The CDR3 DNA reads TGTGCCAGCTCCCGGACAGGGTCCCCTCAGCCCCAGCATTTT. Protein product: CASSRTGSPQPQHF. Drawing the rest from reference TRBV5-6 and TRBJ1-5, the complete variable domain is DAGVTQSPTHLIKTRGQQVTLRCSPKSGHDTVSWYQQALGQGPQFIFQYYEEEERQRGNFPDRFSGHQFPNYSSELNVNALLLGDSALYLCASSRTGSPQPQHFGDGTRLSIL.

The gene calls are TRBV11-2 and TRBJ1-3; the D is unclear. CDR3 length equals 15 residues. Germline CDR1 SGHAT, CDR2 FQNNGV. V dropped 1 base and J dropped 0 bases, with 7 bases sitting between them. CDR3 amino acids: CASSLVSNSGNTIYF. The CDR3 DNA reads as TGTGCCAGCAGCTTAGTCAGTAACTCTGGAAACACCATATATTTT.

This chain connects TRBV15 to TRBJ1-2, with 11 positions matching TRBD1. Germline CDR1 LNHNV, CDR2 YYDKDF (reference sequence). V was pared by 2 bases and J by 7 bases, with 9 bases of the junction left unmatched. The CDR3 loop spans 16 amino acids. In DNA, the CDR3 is TGTGCCACCAGCAGAACCCCGGACAGGGGGCCTTTTGGCTACACCTTC. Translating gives CATSRTPDRGPFGYTF.

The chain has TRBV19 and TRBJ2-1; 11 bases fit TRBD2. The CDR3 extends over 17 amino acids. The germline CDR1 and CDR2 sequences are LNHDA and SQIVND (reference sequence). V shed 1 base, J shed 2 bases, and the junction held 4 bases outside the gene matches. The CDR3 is CASSIGPSGGTYNEQFF. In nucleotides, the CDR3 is TGTGCCAGTAGTATAGGGCCTAGCGGGGGGACCTACAATGAGCAGTTCTTC.

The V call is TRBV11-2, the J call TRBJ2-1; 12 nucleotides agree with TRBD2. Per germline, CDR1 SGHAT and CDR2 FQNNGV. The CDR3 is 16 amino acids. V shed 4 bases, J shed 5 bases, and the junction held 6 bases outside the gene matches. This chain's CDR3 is CASSSNLAGGHNEQFF. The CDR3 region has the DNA TGTGCCAGCAGCTCTAATCTAGCGGGGGGGCACAATGAGCAGTTCTTC.

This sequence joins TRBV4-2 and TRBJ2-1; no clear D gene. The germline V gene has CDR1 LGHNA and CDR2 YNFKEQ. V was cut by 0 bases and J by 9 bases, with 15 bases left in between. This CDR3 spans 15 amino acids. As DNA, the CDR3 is TGTGCCAGCAGCCAAGATCTTGCGACCCGCGGTGAGCAGTTCTTC. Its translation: CASSQDLATRGEQFF.

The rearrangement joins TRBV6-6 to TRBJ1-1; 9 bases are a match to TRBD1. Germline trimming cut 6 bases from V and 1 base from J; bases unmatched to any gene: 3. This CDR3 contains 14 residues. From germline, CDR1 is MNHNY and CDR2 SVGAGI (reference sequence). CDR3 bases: TGTGCCAGCAGAAAGGACAGGGGGAACACTGAAGCTTTCTTT. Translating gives CASRKDRGNTEAFF.

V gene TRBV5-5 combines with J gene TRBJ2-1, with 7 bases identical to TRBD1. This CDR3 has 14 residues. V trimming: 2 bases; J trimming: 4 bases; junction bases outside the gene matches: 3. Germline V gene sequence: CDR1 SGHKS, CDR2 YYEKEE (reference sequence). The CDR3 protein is CASSLMGQYNEQFF. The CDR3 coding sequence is TGTGCCAGCAGCTTAATGGGACAGTACAATGAGCAGTTCTTC.

CDR3 protein: CASSPTRNEQFF. The CDR3 DNA is TGTGCCAGCAGCCCTACTAGGAATGAGCAGTTCTTC. This sequence joins TRBV13 and TRBJ2-1, with D possibly being TRBD2 (5 bases). In germline, CDR1 is PRHDT, CDR2 FYEKMQ (reference sequence). This CDR3 has 12 amino acids. Trimming pared 5 bases from V and 7 bases from J, leaving 9 bases between.

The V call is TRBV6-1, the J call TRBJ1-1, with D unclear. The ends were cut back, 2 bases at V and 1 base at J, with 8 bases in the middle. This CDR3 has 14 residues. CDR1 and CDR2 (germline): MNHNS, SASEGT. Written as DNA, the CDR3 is TGTGCCAGCAGTGAATTTCATCAGAACACTGAAGCTTTCTTT. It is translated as CASSEFHQNTEAFF.

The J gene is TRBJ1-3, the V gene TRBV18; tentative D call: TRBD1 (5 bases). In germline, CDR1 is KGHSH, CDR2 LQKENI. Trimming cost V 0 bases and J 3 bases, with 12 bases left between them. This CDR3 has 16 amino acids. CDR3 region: CASSPPEGPIGNTIYF. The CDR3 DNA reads TGTGCCAGCTCACCACCGGAGGGGCCCATTGGAAACACCATATATTTT.

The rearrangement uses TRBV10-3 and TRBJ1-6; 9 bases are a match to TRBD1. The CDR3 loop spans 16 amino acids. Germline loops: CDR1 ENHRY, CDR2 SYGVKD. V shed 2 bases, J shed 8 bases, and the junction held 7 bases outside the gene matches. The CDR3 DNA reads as TGTGCCATCAGTGAGCGGGGACAGGGTGTGGATTCACCCCTCCACTTT. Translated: CAISERGQGVDSPLHF.

The CDR3 sequence is CASSLDRSNYGYTF. For the CDR3, the DNA is TGTGCCAGCAGCTTGGACAGGTCCAACTATGGCTACACCTTC. The chain employs TRBV5-5 and TRBJ1-2; D might be TRBD1 (5 bases). The CDR3 covers 14 residues. The V and J ends lost 0 bases and 2 bases respectively, with 8 bases between them. Germline loops: CDR1 SGHKS, CDR2 YYEKEE (reference sequence).

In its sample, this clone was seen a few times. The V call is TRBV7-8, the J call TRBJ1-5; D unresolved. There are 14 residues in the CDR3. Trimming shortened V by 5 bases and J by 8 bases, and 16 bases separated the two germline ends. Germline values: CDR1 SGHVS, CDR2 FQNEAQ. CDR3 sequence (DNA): TGTGCCAGCAGCAGAAGAGAGGGAGGCAAGCCCCAGCATTTT. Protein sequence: CASSRREGGKPQHF. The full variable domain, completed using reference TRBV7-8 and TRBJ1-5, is GAGVSQSPRYKVAKRGQDVALRCDPISGHVSLFWYQQALGQGPEFLTYFQNEAQLDKSGLPSDRFFAERPEGSVSTLKIQRTQQEDSAVYLCASSRREGGKPQHFGDGTRLSIL.

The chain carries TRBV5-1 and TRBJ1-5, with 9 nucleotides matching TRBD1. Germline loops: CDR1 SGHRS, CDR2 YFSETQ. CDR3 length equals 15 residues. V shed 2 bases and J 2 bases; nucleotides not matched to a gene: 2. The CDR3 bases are TGCGCCAGCAGCTTACAGGGGGCGCGCAATCAGCCCCAGCATTTT. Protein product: CASSLQGARNQPQHF.

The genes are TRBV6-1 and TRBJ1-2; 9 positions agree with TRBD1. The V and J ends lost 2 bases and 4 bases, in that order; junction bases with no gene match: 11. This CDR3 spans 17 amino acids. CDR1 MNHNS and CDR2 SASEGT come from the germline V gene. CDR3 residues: CASSEQWWTGEGYGYTF. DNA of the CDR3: TGTGCCAGCAGTGAACAATGGTGGACAGGGGAGGGCTATGGCTACACCTTC.

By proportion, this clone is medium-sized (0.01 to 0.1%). The CDR3: CASSLAFGQGLGGNQPQHF. CDR3 bases: TGTGCCAGCAGCTTAGCGTTCGGCCAGGGGCTTGGAGGCAATCAGCCCCAGCATTTT. V and J are TRBV7-8 and TRBJ1-5, with a weak D call TRBD1 (6 bases). Deletions cut 0 bases from V and 2 bases from J, with 20 bases between. CDR1 and CDR2 from the germline V gene are SGHVS and FQNEAQ. CDR3 length: 19 residues.

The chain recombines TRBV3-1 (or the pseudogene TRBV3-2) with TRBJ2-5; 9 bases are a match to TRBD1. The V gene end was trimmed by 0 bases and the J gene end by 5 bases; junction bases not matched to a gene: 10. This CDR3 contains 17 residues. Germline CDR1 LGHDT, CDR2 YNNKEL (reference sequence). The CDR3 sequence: CASSQEDSGQGGETQYF. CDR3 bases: TGTGCCAGCAGCCAAGAGGATTCGGGACAGGGTGGGGAGACCCAGTACTTC.

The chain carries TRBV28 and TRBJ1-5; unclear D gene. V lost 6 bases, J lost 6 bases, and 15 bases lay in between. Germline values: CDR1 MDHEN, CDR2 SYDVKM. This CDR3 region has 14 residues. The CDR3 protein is CASRYSSPTQPQHF. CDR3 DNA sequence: TGTGCCAGCAGGTACAGCAGTCCCACTCAGCCCCAGCATTTT.

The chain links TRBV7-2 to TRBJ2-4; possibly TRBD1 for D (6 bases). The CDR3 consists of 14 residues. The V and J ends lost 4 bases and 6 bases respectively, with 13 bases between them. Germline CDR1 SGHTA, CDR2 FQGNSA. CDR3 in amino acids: CASSSFQDRNIQYF. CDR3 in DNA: TGTGCCAGCAGCTCCTTCCAGGACAGAAACATTCAGTACTTC.